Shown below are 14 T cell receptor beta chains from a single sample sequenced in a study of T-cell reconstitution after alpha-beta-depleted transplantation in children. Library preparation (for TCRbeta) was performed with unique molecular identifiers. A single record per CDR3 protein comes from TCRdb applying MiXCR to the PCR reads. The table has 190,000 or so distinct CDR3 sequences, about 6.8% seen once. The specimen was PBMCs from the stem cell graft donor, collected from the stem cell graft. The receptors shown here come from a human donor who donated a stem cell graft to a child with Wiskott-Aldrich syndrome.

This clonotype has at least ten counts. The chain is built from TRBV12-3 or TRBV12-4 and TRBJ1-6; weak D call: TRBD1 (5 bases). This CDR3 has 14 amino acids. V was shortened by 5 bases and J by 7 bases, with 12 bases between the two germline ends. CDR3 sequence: CASSPHGANSPLHF. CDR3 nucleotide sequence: TGTGCCAGCAGTCCCCACGGGGCCAATTCACCCCTCCACTTT.

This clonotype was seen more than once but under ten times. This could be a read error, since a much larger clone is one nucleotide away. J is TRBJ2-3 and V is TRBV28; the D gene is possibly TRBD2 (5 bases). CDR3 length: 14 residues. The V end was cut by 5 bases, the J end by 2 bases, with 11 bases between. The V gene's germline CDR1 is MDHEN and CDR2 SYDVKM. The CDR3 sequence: CASSISGDTDTQYF. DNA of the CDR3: TGTGCCAGCAGTATAAGCGGAGACACAGATACGCAGTATTTT.

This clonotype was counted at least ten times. The CDR3, as DNA: TGCAGTGCTAGTCCAGGGGGGGGTGGCACAGATACGCAGTATTTT. It specifies CSASPGGGGTDTQYF. This chain joins TRBV20-1 and TRBJ2-3; D could derive from TRBD1 or TRBD2 (7 bases each). Germline V gene lookup returns CDR1 DFQATT and CDR2 SNEGSKA (reference sequence). CDR3 length equals 15 residues. The V and J ends lost 3 bases and 1 base respectively, with 14 bases between them.

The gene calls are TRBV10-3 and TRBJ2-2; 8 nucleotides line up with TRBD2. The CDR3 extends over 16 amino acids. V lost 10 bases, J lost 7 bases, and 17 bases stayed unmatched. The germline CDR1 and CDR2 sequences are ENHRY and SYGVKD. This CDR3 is CATSGGSPVSGGELFF. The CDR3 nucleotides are TGTGCCACCTCGGGGGGGAGCCCCGTGTCCGGCGGGGAGCTGTTTTTT.

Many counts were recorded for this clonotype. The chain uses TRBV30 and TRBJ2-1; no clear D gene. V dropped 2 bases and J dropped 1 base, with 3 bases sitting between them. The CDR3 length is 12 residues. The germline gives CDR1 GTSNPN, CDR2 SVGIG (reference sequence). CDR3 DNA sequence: TGTGCCTGGAGTAGGTCCTACAATGAGCAGTTCTTC. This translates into CAWSRSYNEQFF.

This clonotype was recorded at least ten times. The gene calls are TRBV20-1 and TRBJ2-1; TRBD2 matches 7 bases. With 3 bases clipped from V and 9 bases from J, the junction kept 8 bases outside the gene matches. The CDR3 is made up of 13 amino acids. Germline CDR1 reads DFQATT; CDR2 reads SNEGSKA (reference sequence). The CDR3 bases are TGCAGTGCTAGGCATGCGGCGGGAGCTGAGCAGTTCTTC. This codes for CSARHAAGAEQFF.

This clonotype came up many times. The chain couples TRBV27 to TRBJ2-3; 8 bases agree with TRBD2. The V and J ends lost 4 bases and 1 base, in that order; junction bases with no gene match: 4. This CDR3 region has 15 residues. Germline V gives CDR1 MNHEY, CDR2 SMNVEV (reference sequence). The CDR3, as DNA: TGTGCCAGCAGTTCGTTAGCGGGGCGCACAGATACGCAGTATTTT. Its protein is CASSSLAGRTDTQYF.

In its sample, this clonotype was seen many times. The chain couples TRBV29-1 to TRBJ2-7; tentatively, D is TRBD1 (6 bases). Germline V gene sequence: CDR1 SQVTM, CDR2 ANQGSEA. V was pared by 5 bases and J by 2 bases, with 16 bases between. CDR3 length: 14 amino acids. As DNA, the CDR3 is TGCAGCGTTCAGACCAGGGGCGCAGCCTACGAGCAGTACTTC. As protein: CSVQTRGAAYEQYF.

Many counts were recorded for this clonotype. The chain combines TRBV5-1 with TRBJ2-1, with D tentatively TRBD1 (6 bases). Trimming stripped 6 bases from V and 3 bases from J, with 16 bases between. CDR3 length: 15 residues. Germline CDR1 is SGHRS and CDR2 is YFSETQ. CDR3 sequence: CASIPIPDSYNEQFF. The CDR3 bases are TGCGCCAGCATCCCGATACCGGACAGCTACAATGAGCAGTTCTTC.

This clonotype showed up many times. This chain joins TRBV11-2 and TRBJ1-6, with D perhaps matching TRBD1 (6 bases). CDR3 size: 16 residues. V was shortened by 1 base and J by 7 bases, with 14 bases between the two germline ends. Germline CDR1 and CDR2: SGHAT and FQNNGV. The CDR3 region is CASSLVGGGLNSPLHF. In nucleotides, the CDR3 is TGTGCCAGCAGCTTAGTAGGGGGGGGACTCAATTCACCCCTCCACTTT. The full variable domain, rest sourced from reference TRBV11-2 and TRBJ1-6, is EAGVAQSPRYKIIEKRQSVAFWCNPISGHATLYWYQQILGQGPKLLIQFQNNGVVDDSQLPKDRFSAERLKGVDSTLKIQPAKLEDSAVYLCASSLVGGGLNSPLHFGNGTRLTVT.

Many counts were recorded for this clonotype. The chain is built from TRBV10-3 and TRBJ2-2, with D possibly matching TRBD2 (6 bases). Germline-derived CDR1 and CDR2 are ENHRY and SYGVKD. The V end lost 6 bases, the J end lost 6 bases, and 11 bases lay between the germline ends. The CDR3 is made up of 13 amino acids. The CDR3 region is CAISLGTAGELFF. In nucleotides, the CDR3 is TGTGCCATCAGCCTGGGGACTGCCGGGGAGCTGTTTTTT.

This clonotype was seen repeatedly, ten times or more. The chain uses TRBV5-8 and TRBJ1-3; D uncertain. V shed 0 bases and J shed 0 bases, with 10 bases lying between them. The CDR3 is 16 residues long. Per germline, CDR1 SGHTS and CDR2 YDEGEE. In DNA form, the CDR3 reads TGTGCCAGCAGCTTGGGACCATTGCTCTCTGGAAACACCATATATTTT. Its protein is CASSLGPLLSGNTIYF.

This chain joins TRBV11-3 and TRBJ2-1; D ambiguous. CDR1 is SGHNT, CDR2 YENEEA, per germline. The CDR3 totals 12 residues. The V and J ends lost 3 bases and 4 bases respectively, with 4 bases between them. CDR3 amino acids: CASSLMYNEQFF. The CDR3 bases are TGTGCCAGCAGCTTGATGTACAATGAGCAGTTCTTC.

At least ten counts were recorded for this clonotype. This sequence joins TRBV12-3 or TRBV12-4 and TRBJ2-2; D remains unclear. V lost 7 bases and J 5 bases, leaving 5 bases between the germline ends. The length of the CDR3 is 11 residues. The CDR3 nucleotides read TGTGCCAGCATTTCGACCGGGGAGCTGTTTTTT. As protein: CASISTGELFF.